This T cell receptor (beta chain) was found in a study of T cell changes during pregnancy in multiple sclerosis. Measured with immunoSEQ multiplex PCR; TCRdb has only the in-frame clones, and not every one. The sample includes roughly 30,000 clones, roughly 91% of them seen just once. Germline CDR1 is MNHEY and CDR2 is SVGAGI. The CDR3 has 15 residues. Losses at the gene ends were 2 bases for V and 7 bases for J; bases not matched to a gene: 6. V and J are TRBV6-5 and TRBJ1-5, with 9 nucleotides matching TRBD1. Sequenced material: CD8+ T cells from peripheral blood mononuclear cells, taken before pregnancy. This sequence was found in a female donor with multiple sclerosis, enrolled in a pregnancy study. The CDR3 DNA reads TGTGCCAGCAGTTACGGGACAGGGTATGGGCAGCCCCAGCATTTT. Translation: CASSYGTGYGQPQHF.